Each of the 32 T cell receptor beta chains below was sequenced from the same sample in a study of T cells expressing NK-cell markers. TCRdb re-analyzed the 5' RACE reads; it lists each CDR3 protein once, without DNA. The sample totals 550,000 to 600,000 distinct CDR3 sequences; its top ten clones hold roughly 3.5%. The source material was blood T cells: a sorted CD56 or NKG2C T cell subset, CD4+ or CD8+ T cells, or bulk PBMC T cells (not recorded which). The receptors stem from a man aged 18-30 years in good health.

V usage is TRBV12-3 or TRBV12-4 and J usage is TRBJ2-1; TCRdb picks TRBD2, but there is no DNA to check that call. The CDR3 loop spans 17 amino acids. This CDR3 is CASRTSGSWDTYNEQFF.

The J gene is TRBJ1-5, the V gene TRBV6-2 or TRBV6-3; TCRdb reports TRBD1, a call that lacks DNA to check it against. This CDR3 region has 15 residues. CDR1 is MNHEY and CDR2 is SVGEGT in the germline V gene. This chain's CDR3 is CASSSPGQRNQPQHF.

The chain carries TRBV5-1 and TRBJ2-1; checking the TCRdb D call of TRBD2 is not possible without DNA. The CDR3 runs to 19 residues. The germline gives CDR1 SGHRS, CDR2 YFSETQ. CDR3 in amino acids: CASSLAAGGTSGSANEQFF.

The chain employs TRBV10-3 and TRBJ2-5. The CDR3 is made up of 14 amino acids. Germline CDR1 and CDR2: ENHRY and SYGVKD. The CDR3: CAISATIFQETQYF.

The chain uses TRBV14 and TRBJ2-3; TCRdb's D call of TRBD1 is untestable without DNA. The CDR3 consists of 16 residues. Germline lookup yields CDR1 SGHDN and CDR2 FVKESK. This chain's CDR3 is CASSLRQLPITDTQYF.

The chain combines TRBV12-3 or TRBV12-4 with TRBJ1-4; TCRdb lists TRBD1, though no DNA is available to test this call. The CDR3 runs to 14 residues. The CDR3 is CASSPGQGGEKLFF.

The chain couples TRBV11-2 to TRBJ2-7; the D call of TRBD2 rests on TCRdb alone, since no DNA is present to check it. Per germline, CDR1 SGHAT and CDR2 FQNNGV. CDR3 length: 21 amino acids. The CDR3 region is CASSLDGGVTSGDYLSPEQYF.

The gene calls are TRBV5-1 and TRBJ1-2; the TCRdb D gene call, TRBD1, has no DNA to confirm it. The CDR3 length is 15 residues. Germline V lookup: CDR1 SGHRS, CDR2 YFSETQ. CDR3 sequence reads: CASSLQGGDNYGYTF. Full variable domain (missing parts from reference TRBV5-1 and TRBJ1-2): KAGVTQTPRYLIKTRGQQVTLSCSPISGHRSVSWYQQTPGQGLQFLFEYFSETQRNKGNFPGRFSGRQFSNSRSEMNVSTLELGDSALYLCASSLQGGDNYGYTFGSGTRLTVV.

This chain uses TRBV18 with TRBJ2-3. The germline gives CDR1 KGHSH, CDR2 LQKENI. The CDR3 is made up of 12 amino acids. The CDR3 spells CASSPRGDTQYF. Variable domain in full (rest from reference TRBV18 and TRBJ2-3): NAGVMQNPRHLVRRRGQEARLRCSPMKGHSHVYWYRQLPEEGLKFMVYLQKENIIDESGMPKERFSAEFPKEGPSILRIQQVVRGDSAAYFCASSPRGDTQYFGPGTRLTVL.

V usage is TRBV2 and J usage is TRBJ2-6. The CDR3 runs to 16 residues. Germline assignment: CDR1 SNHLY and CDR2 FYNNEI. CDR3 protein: CASSEAGNRGANVLTF.

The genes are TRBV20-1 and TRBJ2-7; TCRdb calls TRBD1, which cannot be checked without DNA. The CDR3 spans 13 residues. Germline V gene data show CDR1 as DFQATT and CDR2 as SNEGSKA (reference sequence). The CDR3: CSAISTAAYEQYF.

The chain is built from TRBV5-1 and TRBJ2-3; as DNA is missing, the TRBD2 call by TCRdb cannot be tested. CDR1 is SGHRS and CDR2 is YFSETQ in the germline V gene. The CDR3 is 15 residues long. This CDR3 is CASRETSGRVDTQYF.

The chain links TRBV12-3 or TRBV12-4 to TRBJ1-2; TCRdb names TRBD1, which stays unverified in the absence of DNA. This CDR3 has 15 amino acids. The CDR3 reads CASSLVKGQHYGYTF.

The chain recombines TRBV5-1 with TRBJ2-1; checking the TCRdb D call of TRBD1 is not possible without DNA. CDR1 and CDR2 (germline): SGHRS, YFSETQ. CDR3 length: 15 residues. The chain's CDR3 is CASSRPGQGVNEQFF.

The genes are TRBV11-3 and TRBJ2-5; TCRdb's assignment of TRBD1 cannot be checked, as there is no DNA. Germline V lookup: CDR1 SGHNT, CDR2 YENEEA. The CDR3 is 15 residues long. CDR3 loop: CASSRGQGVGETQYF.

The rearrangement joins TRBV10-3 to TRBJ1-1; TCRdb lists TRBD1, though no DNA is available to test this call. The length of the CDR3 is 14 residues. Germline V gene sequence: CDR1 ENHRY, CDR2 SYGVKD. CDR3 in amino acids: CAIRLGGRNTEAFF.

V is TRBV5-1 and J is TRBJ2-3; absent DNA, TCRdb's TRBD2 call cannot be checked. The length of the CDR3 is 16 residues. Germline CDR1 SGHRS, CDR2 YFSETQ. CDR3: CASSVPSGGSTDTQYF.

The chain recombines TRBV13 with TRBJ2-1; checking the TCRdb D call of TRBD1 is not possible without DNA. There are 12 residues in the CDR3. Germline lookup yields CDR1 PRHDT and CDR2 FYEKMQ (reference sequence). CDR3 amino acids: CASSAQGNEQFF. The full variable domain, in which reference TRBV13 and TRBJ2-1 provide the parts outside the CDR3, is AAGVIQSPRHLIKEKRETATLKCYPIPRHDTVYWYQQGPGQDPQFLISFYEKMQSDKGSIPDRFSAQQFSDYHSELNMSSLELGDSALYFCASSAQGNEQFFGPGTRLTVL.

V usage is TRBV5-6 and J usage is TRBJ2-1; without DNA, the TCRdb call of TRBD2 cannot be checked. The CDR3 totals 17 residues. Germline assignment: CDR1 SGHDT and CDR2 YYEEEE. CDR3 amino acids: CASSPTRLAGVNNEQFF.

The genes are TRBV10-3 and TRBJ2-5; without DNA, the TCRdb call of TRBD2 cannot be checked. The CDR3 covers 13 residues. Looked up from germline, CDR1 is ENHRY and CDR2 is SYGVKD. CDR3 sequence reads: CAVQREYQETQYF.

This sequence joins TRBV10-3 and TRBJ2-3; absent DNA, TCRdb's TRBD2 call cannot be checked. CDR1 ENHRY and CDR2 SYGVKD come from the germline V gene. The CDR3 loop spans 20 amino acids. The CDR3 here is CAISESRGTSGRRDTDTQYF.

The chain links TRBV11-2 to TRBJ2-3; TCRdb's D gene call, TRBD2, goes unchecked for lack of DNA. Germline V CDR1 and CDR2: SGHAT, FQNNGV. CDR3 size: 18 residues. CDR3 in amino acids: CASSLLAGGPSGTDTQYF.

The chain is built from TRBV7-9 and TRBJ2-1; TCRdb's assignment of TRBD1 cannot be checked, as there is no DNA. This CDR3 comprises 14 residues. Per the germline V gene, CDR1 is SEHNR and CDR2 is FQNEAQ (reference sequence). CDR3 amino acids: CASSRGAGYNEQFF.

CDR3 sequence reads: CASSFLGGDGNPGNTIYF. This chain uses TRBV27 with TRBJ1-3; TCRdb outputs TRBD1, but without DNA this stays unchecked. Germline values: CDR1 MNHEY, CDR2 SMNVEV (reference sequence). CDR3 length equals 18 residues.

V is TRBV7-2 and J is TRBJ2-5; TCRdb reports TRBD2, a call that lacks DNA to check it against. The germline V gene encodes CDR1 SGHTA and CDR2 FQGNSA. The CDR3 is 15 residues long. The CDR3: CASSLGQREMETQYF.

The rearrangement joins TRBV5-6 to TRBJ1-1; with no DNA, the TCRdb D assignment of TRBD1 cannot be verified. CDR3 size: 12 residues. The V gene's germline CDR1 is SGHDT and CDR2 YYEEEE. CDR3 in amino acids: CASSKTTGEAFF.

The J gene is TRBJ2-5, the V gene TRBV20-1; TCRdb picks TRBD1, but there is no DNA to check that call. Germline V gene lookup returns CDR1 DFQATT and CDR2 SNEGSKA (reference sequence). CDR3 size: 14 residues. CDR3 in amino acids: CSAGTDRPQETQYF.

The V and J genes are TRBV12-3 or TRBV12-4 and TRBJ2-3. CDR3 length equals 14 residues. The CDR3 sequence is CASSLLVLADTQYF.

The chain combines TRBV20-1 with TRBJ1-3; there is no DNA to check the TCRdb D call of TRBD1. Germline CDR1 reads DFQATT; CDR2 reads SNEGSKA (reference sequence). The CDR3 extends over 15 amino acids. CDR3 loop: CSAPLSGGPGNTIYF.

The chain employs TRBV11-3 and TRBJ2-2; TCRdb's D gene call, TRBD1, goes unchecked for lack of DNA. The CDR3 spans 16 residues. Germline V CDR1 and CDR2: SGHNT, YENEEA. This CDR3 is CASTRGGGSNTGELFF.

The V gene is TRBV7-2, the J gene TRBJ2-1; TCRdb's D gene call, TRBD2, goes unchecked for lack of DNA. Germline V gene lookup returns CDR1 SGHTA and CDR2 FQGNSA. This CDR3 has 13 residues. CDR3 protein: CASSAGLNNEQFF.

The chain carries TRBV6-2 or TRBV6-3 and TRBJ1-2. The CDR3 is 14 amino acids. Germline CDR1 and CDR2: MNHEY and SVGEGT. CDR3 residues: CASLRDSGQRGYTF.